The sequence of this T cell receptor (beta chain) was determined in a study of blood T cell repertoires in COVID-19. Study-wide background: Samples taken during acute and convalescent COVID-19 were collected in the United States, Italy and Spain. From T cells, B-cell-depleted T cells, or PBMCs came the material, which was cDNA or gDNA.

The protocol was immunoSEQ multiplex PCR, while the TCRdb copy is restricted to in-frame clones and leaves out a portion. The sample consists of about 240,000 clones, around 89% of them appearing once. Before being deemed recovered, Cohort 3 donors had two negative PCRs, clearance, or symptom resolution. Germline-derived CDR1 and CDR2 are SGDLS and YYNGEE. This CDR3 spans 17 amino acids. V was clipped by 3 bases and J by 2 bases, with 17 bases between them. Sequencing used PBMCs or T cells enriched from blood (not recorded which). The receptor's source is a woman younger than 45 who had recovered from COVID-19. The rearrangement links TRBV9 to TRBJ2-2, with a weak D call TRBD2 (6 bases). The CDR3 here is CASSAFPGLSNTGELFF. CDR3 in DNA: TGTGCCAGCAGCGCTTTTCCGGGACTTTCAAACACCGGGGAGCTGTTTTTT.